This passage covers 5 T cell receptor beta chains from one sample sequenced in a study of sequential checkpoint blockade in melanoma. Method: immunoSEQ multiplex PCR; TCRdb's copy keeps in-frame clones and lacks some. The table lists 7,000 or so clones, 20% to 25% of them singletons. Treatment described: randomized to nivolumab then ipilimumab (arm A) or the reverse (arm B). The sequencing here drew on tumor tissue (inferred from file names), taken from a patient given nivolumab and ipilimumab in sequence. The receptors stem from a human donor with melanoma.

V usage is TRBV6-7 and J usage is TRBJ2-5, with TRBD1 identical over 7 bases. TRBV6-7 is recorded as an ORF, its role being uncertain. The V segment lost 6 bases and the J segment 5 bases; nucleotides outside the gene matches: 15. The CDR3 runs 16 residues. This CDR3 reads CASSPTGETAGETQYF. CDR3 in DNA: TGTGCCAGCAGCCCTACAGGGGAGACCGCTGGGGAGACCCAGTACTTC.

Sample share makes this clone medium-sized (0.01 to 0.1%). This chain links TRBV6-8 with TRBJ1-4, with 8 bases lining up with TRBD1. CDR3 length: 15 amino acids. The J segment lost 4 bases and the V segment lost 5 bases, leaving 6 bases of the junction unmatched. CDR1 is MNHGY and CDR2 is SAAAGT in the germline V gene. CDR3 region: CASSIQGVGNEKLFF. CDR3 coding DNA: TGTGCCAGCAGTATACAGGGGGTGGGTAATGAAAAACTGTTTTTT.

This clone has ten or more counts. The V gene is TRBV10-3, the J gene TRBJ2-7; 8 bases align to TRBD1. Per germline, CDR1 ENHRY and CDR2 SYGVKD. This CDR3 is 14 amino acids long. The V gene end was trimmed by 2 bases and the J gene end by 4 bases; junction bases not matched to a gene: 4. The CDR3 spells CAISERQGAYEQYF. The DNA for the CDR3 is TGTGCCATCAGTGAGCGGCAGGGGGCTTACGAGCAGTACTTC.

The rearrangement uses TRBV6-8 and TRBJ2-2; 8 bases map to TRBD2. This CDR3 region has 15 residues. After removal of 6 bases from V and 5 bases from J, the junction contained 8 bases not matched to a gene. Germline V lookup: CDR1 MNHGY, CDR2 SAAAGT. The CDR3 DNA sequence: TGTGCCAGCAGAGACGGGGGGGCAGGTACCGGGGAGCTGTTTTTT. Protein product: CASRDGGAGTGELFF.

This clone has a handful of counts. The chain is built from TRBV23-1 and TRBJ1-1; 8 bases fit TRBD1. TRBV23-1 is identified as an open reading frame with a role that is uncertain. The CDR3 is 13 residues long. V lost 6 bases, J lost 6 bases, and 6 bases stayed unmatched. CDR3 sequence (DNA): TGCGCCAGCAGCTTAGGACAGGGCGCTGAAGCTTTCTTT. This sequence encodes CASSLGQGAEAFF.